This TCR beta chain emerged from a study of blood T cell repertoires in COVID-19. Study background: The United States, Italy and Spain supplied acute and convalescent COVID-19 samples.

This clone has more than one count but fewer than ten. Method: immunoSEQ multiplex PCR; TCRdb's copy keeps in-frame clones and lacks some. The sample includes around 390,000 clones, roughly 89% seen only once; the top ten take approximately 9.3%. The TCR sequence derives from a woman in her fifties or sixties who had recovered from COVID-19. The sample was PBMCs or T cells enriched from blood (not recorded which).

The CDR3 loop reads CASSLVGGAQNYGYTF. The DNA of the CDR3 is TGTGCCAGCAGCTTAGTTGGGGGGGCGCAAAACTATGGCTACACCTTC. V usage is TRBV7-2 and J usage is TRBJ1-2; D might be TRBD1 (6 bases). The CDR3 is 16 amino acids. V gave up 1 base and J gave up 2 bases, with 14 bases separating them. Per germline, CDR1 SGHTA and CDR2 FQGNSA.